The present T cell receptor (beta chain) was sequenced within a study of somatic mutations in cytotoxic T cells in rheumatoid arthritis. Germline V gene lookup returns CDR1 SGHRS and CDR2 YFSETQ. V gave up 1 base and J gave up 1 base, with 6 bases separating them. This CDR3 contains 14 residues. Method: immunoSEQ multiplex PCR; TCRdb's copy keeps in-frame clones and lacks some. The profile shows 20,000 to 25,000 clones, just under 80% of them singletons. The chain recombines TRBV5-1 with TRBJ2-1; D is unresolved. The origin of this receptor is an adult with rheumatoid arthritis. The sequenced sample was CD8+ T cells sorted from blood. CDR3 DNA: TGCGCCAGCAGCTTGAAGGATTCCTACAATGAGCAGTTCTTC. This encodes CASSLKDSYNEQFF.